The source of this T cell receptor beta chain is a study of blood T cell repertoires in COVID-19. Clones were read by immunoSEQ multiplex PCR, and TCRdb kept only the in-frame ones, dropping some. The data hold approximately 89,000 clones, with about 96% observed a single time. The CDR3 runs to 14 residues. The germline V and J ends were trimmed by 2 bases and 2 bases, with 8 bases remaining between them. The V gene's germline CDR1 is MNHNY and CDR2 SVGAGI (reference sequence). The clonotype comes from a human donor with active COVID-19. The donor label of this sample is uncertain. Sequenced: peripheral blood. The chain employs TRBV6-6 and TRBJ2-3; unclear D gene. Here the CDR3 DNA reads TGTGCCAGCAGTTACCCAGATATCACAGATACGCAGTATTTT. It yields the protein CASSYPDITDTQYF.